Each of the 27 T cell receptor beta chains below was sequenced from the same sample in a study of blood T cell repertoires in COVID-19. Sequencing used immunoSEQ multiplex PCR; TCRdb keeps in-frame clones, though not all of them. The sample lists some 80,000 clones; under 85% were seen once. Sequencing input: peripheral blood. These receptors were collected from a human donor in a cohort sampled during active COVID-19.

This clone has a single count. This chain uses TRBV3-1 (or the pseudogene TRBV3-2) with TRBJ1-6; 7 bases are shared with TRBD1. V lost 3 bases to trimming and J lost 2 bases; unmatched junction nucleotides: 4. Germline CDR1 and CDR2: LGHDT and YNNKEL (reference sequence). CDR3 length: 16 residues. CDR3 bases: TGTGCCAGCAGCCATCTTAGGGGGCCCTATAATTCACCCCTCCACTTT. Its protein product is CASSHLRGPYNSPLHF.

The table lists this clone with a count of one. The V gene is TRBV5-6, the J gene TRBJ2-3; 8 positions match TRBD1. The trim removed 4 bases at V and 4 bases at J, leaving 8 bases unmatched. The CDR3 loop spans 15 amino acids. Germline assignment: CDR1 SGHDT and CDR2 YYEEEE. The CDR3 sequence: CASSGHRDRPDTQYF. DNA of the CDR3: TGTGCCAGCAGCGGACACCGGGACAGGCCAGATACGCAGTATTTT. The full variable domain, rest sourced from reference TRBV5-6 and TRBJ2-3, is DAGVTQSPTHLIKTRGQQVTLRCSPKSGHDTVSWYQQALGQGPQFIFQYYEEEERQRGNFPDRFSGHQFPNYSSELNVNALLLGDSALYLCASSGHRDRPDTQYFGPGTRLTVL.

The chain is built from TRBV5-1 and TRBJ2-1; no clear D. Germline CDR1 SGHRS, CDR2 YFSETQ. V shed 7 bases and J shed 5 bases, with 16 bases lying between them. The CDR3 is made up of 14 amino acids. The CDR3 DNA reads TGCGCCAGCGCCCCGGGTCCTACTAACAATGAGCAGTTCTTC. Its protein is CASAPGPTNNEQFF.

On this clone: The same CDR3 also results from other DNA sequences found in this sample. V is TRBV11-3 and J is TRBJ2-7; D might be TRBD2 (5 bases). Germline CDR1 SGHNT, CDR2 YENEEA. Trimming cost V 1 base and J 0 bases, with 7 bases left between them. The CDR3 contains 14 residues. The DNA of the CDR3 is TGTGCCAGCAGCTTAGGGCGGGTCTCCTACGAGCAGTACTTC. It specifies CASSLGRVSYEQYF.

The J gene is TRBJ1-1, the V gene TRBV7-2; 7 nucleotides line up with TRBD1. Germline V lookup: CDR1 SGHTA, CDR2 FQGNSA. The junction had 2 bases not matched to a gene; V was cut back by 1 base and J by 6 bases. The CDR3 has 13 amino acids. The CDR3, as DNA: TGTGCCAGCAGCTTAGGGCAGGGGGCTGAAGCTTTCTTT. Its translation: CASSLGQGAEAFF.

The V call is TRBV2, the J call TRBJ1-1; possible D gene TRBD1, 5 bases. The V and J ends lost 6 bases and 0 bases respectively, with 11 bases between them. Germline V lookup: CDR1 SNHLY, CDR2 FYNNEI. This CDR3 is 14 amino acids long. Written as DNA, the CDR3 is TGTGCCAGCAGGGCTGACAGACTGAACACTGAAGCTTTCTTT. This translates into CASRADRLNTEAFF.

This chain joins TRBV28 and TRBJ1-5; the D is unclear. Germline CDR1 MDHEN, CDR2 SYDVKM. The CDR3 sequence is 14 residues long. V was trimmed by 4 bases and J by 3 bases, leaving 10 bases between them. The CDR3 spells CASSYQASNQPQHF. CDR3 nucleotides: TGTGCCAGCAGTTATCAGGCATCCAATCAGCCCCAGCATTTT.

The chain couples TRBV3-1 (or the pseudogene TRBV3-2) to TRBJ2-2; 8 positions agree with TRBD1. CDR3 length: 15 residues. After removal of 4 bases from V and 2 bases from J, the junction contained 3 bases not matched to a gene. Germline V gives CDR1 LGHDT, CDR2 YNNKEL (reference sequence). The CDR3 nucleotides read TGTGCCAGCAGCCGGGACAGGACTAACACCGGGGAGCTGTTTTTT. Translating gives CASSRDRTNTGELFF.

This chain connects TRBV7-9 to TRBJ2-7; 12 nucleotides match TRBD1. V shed 6 bases, J shed 7 bases, and the junction held 10 bases outside the gene matches. There are 15 residues in the CDR3. Germline V gene lookup returns CDR1 SEHNR and CDR2 FQNEAQ (reference sequence). The CDR3 region is CASRGPGQGAGEQYF. The CDR3 region has the DNA TGTGCCAGCAGGGGACCGGGACAGGGGGCGGGGGAGCAGTACTTC.

The CDR3 nucleotides read TGCGCCAGCAGCCTCCCCTCTGGACAGGGTTCTGGCTACACCTTC. Translated, it gives CASSLPSGQGSGYTF. The J gene is TRBJ1-2, the V gene TRBV5-1, with 8 bases aligning to TRBD1. V gave up 4 bases and J gave up 7 bases; unmatched junction bases: 12. The CDR3 is made up of 15 amino acids. From germline, CDR1 is SGHRS and CDR2 YFSETQ.

The CDR3 is CASSQVRSGTEAFF. The DNA for the CDR3 is TGTGCCAGCAGCCAAGTCCGGTCGGGCACTGAAGCTTTCTTT. The rearrangement uses TRBV3-1 (or the pseudogene TRBV3-2) and TRBJ1-1; D unclear. The CDR3 consists of 14 residues. The germline V gene has CDR1 LGHDT and CDR2 YNNKEL (reference sequence). The V end was cut by 1 base, the J end by 4 bases, with 10 bases between.

Remarks on this clone: At one end the junction does not follow the germline gene, possibly because of a read error. The chain has TRBV5-6 and TRBJ2-4, with D unresolved. CDR1 and CDR2 (germline): SGHDT, YYEEEE. The CDR3 spans 12 residues. CDR3 DNA sequence: TGTGCCAGCAGCTCCGAGCCTAGGAGTCTGGCCTTC. As protein: CASSSEPRSLAF.

This clone has a single count. This sequence joins TRBV5-4 and TRBJ2-3; 7 bases fit TRBD2. Unmatched junction bases numbered 1, after V lost 0 bases and J lost 3 bases. CDR3 length: 14 residues. CDR1 is SGHNT and CDR2 is YYREEE in the germline V gene (reference sequence). CDR3 bases: TGTGCCAGCAGCTTGGCGGGGGGAACAGATACGCAGTATTTT. It yields the protein CASSLAGGTDTQYF.

The V call is TRBV12-5, the J call TRBJ2-7, with 11 bases aligning to TRBD1. This CDR3 is 17 amino acids long. CDR1 is LGHNT and CDR2 is FRNRAP in the germline V gene. Trimming cost V 2 bases and J 4 bases; bases outside gene matches: 10. The CDR3 region is CASGLPLGQGVLYEQYF. As DNA, the CDR3 is TGTGCTAGTGGTTTGCCTCTGGGACAGGGGGTTCTATACGAGCAGTACTTC.

In regard to this clone: One junction end does not reproduce the germline sequence, and a read error may be involved. The rearrangement uses TRBV14 and TRBJ1-2; unclear D gene. CDR1 and CDR2 (germline): SGHDN, FVKESK. This CDR3 comprises 11 residues. CDR3 sequence (DNA): TGTGCCAGCAGCCAACTGAGGGAAGATGCCTTC. Translated, it gives CASSQLREDAF.

The V call is TRBV19, the J call TRBJ2-6; 7 nucleotides agree with TRBD1. The CDR3 has 18 residues. Germline trimming cut 0 bases from V and 2 bases from J; bases unmatched to any gene: 7. CDR1 LNHDA and CDR2 SQIVND come from the germline V gene (reference sequence). DNA of the CDR3: TGTGCCAGTAGTATAGACGGGACAGCAGTGCCTGGGGCCAACGTCCTGACTTTC. Amino acid sequence: CASSIDGTAVPGANVLTF.

The V gene is TRBV5-4, the J gene TRBJ2-7, with TRBD1 matching 9 bases. V lost 4 bases, J lost 6 bases, and 8 bases stayed unmatched. Germline-derived CDR1 and CDR2 are SGHNT and YYREEE (reference sequence). CDR3 length equals 14 residues. The CDR3: CASSMGTGMGEQYF. For the CDR3, the DNA is TGTGCCAGCAGCATGGGGACAGGGATGGGCGAGCAGTACTTC.

This chain uses TRBV2 with TRBJ1-3; D call uncertain. The germline V gene encodes CDR1 SNHLY and CDR2 FYNNEI. With 2 bases removed from V and 0 bases from J, the gap between germline ends came to 11 bases. The CDR3 is made up of 16 amino acids. CDR3 region: CASSERQAGSGNTIYF. The CDR3 bases are TGTGCCAGCAGTGAAAGGCAGGCGGGCTCTGGAAACACCATATATTTT.

CDR3 sequence reads: CASSPPGGRNTEAFF. As DNA, the CDR3 is TGTGCCAGCTCACCACCGGGGGGAAGGAACACTGAAGCTTTCTTT. The rearrangement links TRBV18 to TRBJ1-1; weak D call: TRBD1 (5 bases). Germline CDR1 and CDR2: KGHSH and LQKENI. The germline V and J ends were trimmed by 0 bases and 1 base, with 9 bases remaining between them. The CDR3 extends over 15 amino acids.

The chain carries TRBV28 and TRBJ1-2; D is perhaps TRBD1 (5 bases). V dropped 6 bases and J dropped 0 bases, with 11 bases sitting between them. This CDR3 has 14 residues. CDR1 and CDR2 (germline): MDHEN, SYDVKM. CDR3 residues: CASRKTVTNYGYTF. The CDR3, as DNA: TGTGCCAGCAGGAAGACAGTTACTAACTATGGCTACACCTTC.

The chain joins TRBV6-5 to TRBJ2-7; tentative D call: TRBD2 (6 bases). Germline loops: CDR1 MNHEY, CDR2 SVGAGI. This CDR3 has 15 amino acids. V was cut by 10 bases and J by 0 bases, with 19 bases left in between. The CDR3 coding sequence is TGTGCCACACCTGTGGAGGGGTTCTTCTCCTACGAGCAGTACTTC. It specifies CATPVEGFFSYEQYF.

The chain recombines TRBV6-4 with TRBJ2-3; 11 positions agree with TRBD2. Germline lookup yields CDR1 MRHNA and CDR2 SNTAGT. CDR3 length: 15 residues. V gave up 6 bases and J gave up 2 bases; unmatched junction bases: 4. CDR3 loop: CASSLAGGLTDTQYF. CDR3 DNA: TGTGCCAGCAGCCTAGCGGGGGGCCTCACAGATACGCAGTATTTT.

V usage is TRBV5-5 and J usage is TRBJ2-7; D ambiguous. Germline CDR1 and CDR2: SGHKS and YYEKEE (reference sequence). The CDR3 extends over 13 amino acids. V lost 1 base and J 0 bases, leaving 5 bases between the germline ends. The CDR3 loop is CASSLPVSYEQYF. The CDR3 DNA sequence: TGTGCCAGCAGCTTGCCAGTCTCCTACGAGCAGTACTTC. Full variable domain (missing parts from reference TRBV5-5 and TRBJ2-7): DAGVTQSPTHLIKTRGQQVTLRCSPISGHKSVSWYQQVLGQGPQFIFQYYEKEERGRGNFPDRFSARQFPNYSSELNVNALLLGDSALYLCASSLPVSYEQYFGPGTRLTVT.

The chain carries TRBV7-8 and TRBJ1-1, with 7 bases aligning to TRBD1. Per the germline V gene, CDR1 is SGHVS and CDR2 is FQNEAQ. Trimming at V came to 4 bases and at J to 6 bases, leaving 8 bases not matched to a gene. The CDR3 consists of 14 residues. CDR3 in amino acids: CASSYTDRIPEAFF. The CDR3, as DNA: TGTGCCAGCAGCTATACGGACAGGATCCCTGAAGCTTTCTTT.

This chain joins TRBV4-2 and TRBJ2-3, with TRBD1 matching 7 bases. Unmatched junction bases numbered 7, after V lost 2 bases and J lost 2 bases. This CDR3 has 16 amino acids. Germline V gene sequence: CDR1 LGHNA, CDR2 YNFKEQ. DNA for the CDR3: TGTGCCAGCAGCCAACAGGGGGACACCTCCACAGATACGCAGTATTTT. Its protein product is CASSQQGDTSTDTQYF.

This CDR3 is CASSAAEGGRETQYF. CDR3 nucleotide sequence: TGTGCCAGCAGCGCCGCTGAGGGGGGGAGGGAGACCCAGTACTTC. The rearrangement links TRBV9 to TRBJ2-5; maybe TRBD2 (7 bases). V lost 3 bases to trimming and J lost 5 bases, with 17 bases between them. CDR1 SGDLS and CDR2 YYNGEE come from the germline V gene. The CDR3 runs 15 residues.

This chain links TRBV6-5 with TRBJ1-6; possible D gene TRBD1, 5 bases. V lost 0 bases to trimming and J lost 9 bases, with 12 bases between them. The CDR3 is made up of 15 amino acids. CDR1 is MNHEY and CDR2 is SVGAGI in the germline V gene. The DNA for the CDR3 is TGTGCCAGCAGTTACTCAAGGGGAAAGGCTTCACCCCTCCACTTT. Its translation is CASSYSRGKASPLHF.